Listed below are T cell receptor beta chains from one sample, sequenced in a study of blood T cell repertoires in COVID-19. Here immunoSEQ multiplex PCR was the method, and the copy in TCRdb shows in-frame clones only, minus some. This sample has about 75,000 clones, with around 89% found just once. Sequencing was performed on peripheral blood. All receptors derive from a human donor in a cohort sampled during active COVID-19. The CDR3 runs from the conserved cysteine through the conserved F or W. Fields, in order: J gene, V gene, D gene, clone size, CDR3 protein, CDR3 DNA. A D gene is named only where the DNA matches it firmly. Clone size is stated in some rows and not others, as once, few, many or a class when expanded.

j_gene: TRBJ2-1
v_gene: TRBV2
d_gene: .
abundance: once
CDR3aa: CASGEQGHNEQFF
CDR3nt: TGTGCCAGCGGTGAGCAGGGCCACAATGAGCAGTTCTTC

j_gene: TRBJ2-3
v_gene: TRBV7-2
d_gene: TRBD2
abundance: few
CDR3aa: CASSLSGGRGDTQYF
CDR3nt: TGTGCCAGCAGCCTTAGCGGGGGGCGCGGAGATACGCAGTATTTT

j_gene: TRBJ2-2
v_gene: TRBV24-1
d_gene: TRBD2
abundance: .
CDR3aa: CATSASGGRRTGELFF
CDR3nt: TGTGCCACCAGTGCCTCGGGAGGGCGAAGGACCGGGGAGCTGTTTTTT

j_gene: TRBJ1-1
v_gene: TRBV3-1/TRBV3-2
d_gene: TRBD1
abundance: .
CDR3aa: CASSQDHRGRLTEAFF
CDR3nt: TGTGCCAGCAGCCAAGACCACAGGGGGCGTCTCACTGAAGCTTTCTTT

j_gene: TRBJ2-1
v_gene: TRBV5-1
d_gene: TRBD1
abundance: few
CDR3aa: CASRLRTGKEDEQFF
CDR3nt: TGCGCCAGCAGACTTAGGACAGGGAAGGAGGATGAGCAGTTCTTC

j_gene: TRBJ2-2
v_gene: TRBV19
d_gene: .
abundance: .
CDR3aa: CASSIPGLVTGELFF
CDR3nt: TGTGCCAGTAGTATCCCGGGACTCGTCACCGGGGAGCTGTTTTTT

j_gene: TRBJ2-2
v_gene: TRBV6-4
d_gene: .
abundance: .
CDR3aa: CASSGGTTGELFF
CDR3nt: TGTGCCAGCAGTGGTGGGACTACCGGGGAGCTGTTTTTT

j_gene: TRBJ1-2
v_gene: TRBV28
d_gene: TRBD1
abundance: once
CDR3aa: CASIKWGQGPTNYGYTF
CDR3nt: TGTGCCAGCATCAAATGGGGACAGGGCCCCACTAACTATGGCTACACCTTC

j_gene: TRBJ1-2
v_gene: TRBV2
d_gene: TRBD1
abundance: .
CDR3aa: CASSGRQGNLPGYTF
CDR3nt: TGTGCCAGCAGTGGCCGACAGGGCAATCTCCCAGGCTACACCTTC

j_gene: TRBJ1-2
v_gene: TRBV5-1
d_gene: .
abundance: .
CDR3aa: CASSLGGEGLNTF
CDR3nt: TGCGCCAGCAGCTTGGGCGGTGAGGGTCTAAACACCTTC

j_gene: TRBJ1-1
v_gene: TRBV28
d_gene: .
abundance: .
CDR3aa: CASSLRLGAGTFF
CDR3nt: TGTGCCAGCAGCCTCAGACTGGGGGCAGGTACTTTCTTT

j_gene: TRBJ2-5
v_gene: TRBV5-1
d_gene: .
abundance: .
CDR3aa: CASSFFNINQETQYF
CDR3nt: TGCGCCAGCAGCTTTTTTAATATAAACCAAGAGACCCAGTACTTC

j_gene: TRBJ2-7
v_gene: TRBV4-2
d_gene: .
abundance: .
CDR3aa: CASSQDGRGLRESYEQYF
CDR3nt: TGTGCCAGCAGCCAAGATGGAAGGGGCTTACGCGAGTCCTACGAGCAGTACTTC

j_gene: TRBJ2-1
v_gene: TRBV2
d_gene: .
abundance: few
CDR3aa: CAYRLGGEQFF
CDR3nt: TGTGCCTACCGACTGGGGGGTGAGCAGTTCTTC

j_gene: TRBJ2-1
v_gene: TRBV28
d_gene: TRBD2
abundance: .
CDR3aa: CASSNSGRGEQFF
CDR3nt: TGTGCCAGCAGTAACAGCGGGAGGGGCGAGCAGTTCTTC

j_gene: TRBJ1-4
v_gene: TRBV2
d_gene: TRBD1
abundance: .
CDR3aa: CASSGGQPNEKLFF
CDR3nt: TGTGCCAGCAGTGGGGGACAGCCTAATGAAAAACTGTTTTTT

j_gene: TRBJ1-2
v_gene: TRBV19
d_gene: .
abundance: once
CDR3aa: CASSPRGGYSGYTF
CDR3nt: TGTGCCAGTAGTCCGCGGGGAGGCTATAGTGGCTACACCTTC

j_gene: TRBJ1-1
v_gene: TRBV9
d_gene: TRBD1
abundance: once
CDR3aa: CASSPRTGNTEAFF
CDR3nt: TGTGCCAGCAGCCCACGGACAGGGAACACTGAAGCTTTCTTT

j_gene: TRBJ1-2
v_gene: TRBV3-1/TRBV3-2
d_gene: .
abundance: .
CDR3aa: CASGGAGSGYTF
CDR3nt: TGTGCCAGCGGAGGGGCGGGCTCTGGCTACACCTTC

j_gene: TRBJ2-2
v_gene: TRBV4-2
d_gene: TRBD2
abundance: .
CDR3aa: CASSQELAGTGELFF
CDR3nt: TGTGCCAGCAGCCAAGAACTAGCGGGGACCGGGGAGCTGTTTTTT

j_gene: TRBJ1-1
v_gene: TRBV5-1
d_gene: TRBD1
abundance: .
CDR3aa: CASKEEGGFTEAFF
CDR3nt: TGCGCCAGCAAGGAGGAAGGGGGCTTCACTGAAGCTTTCTTT

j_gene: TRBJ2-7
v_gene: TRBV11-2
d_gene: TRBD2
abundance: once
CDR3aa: CASSAGTSGSVSYEQYF
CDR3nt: TGTGCCAGCAGCGCAGGGACTAGCGGGAGTGTCTCCTACGAGCAGTACTTC

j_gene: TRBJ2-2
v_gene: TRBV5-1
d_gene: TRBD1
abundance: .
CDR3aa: CASSWGDRDNTGELFF
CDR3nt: TGCGCCAGCAGCTGGGGAGACAGGGATAACACCGGGGAGCTGTTTTTT

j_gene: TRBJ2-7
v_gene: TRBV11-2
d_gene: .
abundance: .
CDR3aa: CASSRLEDPQGPYEQYF
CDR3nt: TGTGCCAGCAGCCGGCTAGAGGACCCTCAGGGCCCCTACGAGCAGTACTTC

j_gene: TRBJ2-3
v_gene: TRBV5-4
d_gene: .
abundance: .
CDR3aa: CASSQKAGTLVEYF
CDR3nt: TGTGCCAGCAGCCAAAAAGCCGGGACTCTAGTTGAGTATTTT

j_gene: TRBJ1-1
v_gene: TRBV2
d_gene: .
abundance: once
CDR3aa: CASMGQGLGAFF
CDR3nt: TGTGCCAGCATGGGGCAGGGACTTGGAGCTTTCTTT

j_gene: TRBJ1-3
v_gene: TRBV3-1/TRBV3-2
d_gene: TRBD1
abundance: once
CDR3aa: CASSQPGQGLGGNTIYF
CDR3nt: TGTGCCAGCAGCCAACCCGGACAGGGTTTGGGGGGAAACACCATATATTTT

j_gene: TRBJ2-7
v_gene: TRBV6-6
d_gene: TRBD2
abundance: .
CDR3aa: CASSQLSLAGALSYEQYF
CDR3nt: TGTGCCAGCAGTCAACTGTCCTTAGCGGGAGCGCTTTCCTACGAGCAGTACTTC

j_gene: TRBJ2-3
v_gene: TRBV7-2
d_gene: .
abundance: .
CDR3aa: CASSLGLSTDTQYF
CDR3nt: TGTGCCAGCAGCCTGGGACTTAGCACAGATACGCAGTATTTT

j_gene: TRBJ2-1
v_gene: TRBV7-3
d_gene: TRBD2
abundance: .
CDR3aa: CASSPRLAGLNEQFF
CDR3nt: TGTGCCAGCAGCCCCCGGCTAGCGGGACTCAATGAGCAGTTCTTC

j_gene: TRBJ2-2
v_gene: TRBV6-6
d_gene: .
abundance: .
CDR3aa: CASSGFQLTGELFF
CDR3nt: TGTGCCAGCTCAGGTTTTCAGTTGACCGGGGAGCTGTTTTTT

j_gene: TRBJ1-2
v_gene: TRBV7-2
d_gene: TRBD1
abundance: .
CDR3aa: CASSLAQGVLRGYTF
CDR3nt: TGTGCCAGCAGCTTAGCGCAGGGGGTGCTTCGTGGCTACACCTTC

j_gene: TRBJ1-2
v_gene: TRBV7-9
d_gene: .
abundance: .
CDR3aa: CASSLRTDPYGYTF
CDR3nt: TGTGCCAGCAGCTTAAGGACAGACCCCTATGGCTACACCTTC

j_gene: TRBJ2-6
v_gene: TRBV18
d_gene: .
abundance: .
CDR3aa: CASSSGLGANVLTF
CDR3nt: TGTGCCAGCTCATCTGGCCTGGGGGCCAACGTCCTGACTTTC

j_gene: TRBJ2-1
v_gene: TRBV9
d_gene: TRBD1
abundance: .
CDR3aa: CASNSGQGTDEQFF
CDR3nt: TGTGCCAGCAACTCCGGACAGGGGACGGATGAGCAGTTCTTC

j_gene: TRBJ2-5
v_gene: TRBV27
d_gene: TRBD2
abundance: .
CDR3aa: CASSFGGRGETQYF
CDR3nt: TGTGCCAGCAGTTTCGGTGGGAGGGGAGAGACCCAGTACTTC

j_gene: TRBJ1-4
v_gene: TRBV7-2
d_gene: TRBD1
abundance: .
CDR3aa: CASGQGKNEKLFF
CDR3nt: TGTGCCAGCGGACAGGGTAAAAATGAAAAACTGTTTTTT

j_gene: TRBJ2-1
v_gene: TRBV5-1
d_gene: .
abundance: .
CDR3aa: CASSGPESSYNEQFF
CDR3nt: TGCGCCAGCAGCGGCCCCGAAAGCTCCTACAATGAGCAGTTCTTC

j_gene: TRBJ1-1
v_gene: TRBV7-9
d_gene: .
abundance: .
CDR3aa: CASSLVPAAEAFF
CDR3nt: TGTGCCAGCAGCTTAGTCCCCGCGGCTGAAGCTTTCTTT

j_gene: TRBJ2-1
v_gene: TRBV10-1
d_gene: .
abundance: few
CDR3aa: CASSESEDYNEQFF
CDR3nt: TGCGCCAGCAGTGAGTCAGAGGACTACAATGAGCAGTTCTTC

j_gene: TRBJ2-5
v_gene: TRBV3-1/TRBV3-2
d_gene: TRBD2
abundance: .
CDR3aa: CASSQDGLAETQYF
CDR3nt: TGTGCCAGCAGCCAAGATGGACTAGCGGAGACCCAGTACTTC

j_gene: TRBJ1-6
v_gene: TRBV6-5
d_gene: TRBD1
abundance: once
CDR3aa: CASSYLLDRGPSPLHF
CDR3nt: TGTGCCAGCAGTTACCTCCTTGACAGGGGGCCATCACCCCTCCACTTT

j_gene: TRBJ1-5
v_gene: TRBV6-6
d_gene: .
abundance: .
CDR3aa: CASSPTLRDQPQHF
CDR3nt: TGTGCCAGCAGCCCTACATTGCGGGATCAGCCCCAGCATTTT

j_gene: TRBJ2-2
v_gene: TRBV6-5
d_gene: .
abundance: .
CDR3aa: CASSYSYGNTGELFF
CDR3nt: TGTGCCAGCAGTTACTCATACGGGAACACCGGGGAGCTGTTTTTT

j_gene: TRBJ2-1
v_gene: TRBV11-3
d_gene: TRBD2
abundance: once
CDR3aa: CASSPRTSGVNNEQFF
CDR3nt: TGTGCCAGCAGCCCCCGGACTAGCGGGGTTAACAATGAGCAGTTCTTC

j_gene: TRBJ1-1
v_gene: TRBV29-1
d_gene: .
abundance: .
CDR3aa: CSATGHLNTEAFF
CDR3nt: TGCAGCGCCACGGGACACCTGAACACTGAAGCTTTCTTT

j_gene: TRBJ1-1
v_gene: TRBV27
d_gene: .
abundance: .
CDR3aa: CASSSQGLSNTEAFF
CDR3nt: TGTGCCAGCAGTTCACAGGGTCTGTCTAACACTGAAGCTTTCTTT

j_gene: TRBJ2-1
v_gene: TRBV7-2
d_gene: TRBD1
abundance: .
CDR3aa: CASSPGTGVLGNEQFF
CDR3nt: TGTGCCAGCAGCCCAGGGACAGGGGTCCTGGGTAATGAGCAGTTCTTC

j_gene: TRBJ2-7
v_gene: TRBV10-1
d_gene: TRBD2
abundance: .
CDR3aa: CASSTTSGKGYEQYF
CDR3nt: TGCGCCAGCAGTACGACTAGCGGGAAGGGCTACGAGCAGTACTTC

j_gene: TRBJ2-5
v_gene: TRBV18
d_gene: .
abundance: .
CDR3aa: CASSPGLEETQYF
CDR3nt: TGTGCCAGCTCACCCGGACTTGAAGAGACCCAGTACTTC

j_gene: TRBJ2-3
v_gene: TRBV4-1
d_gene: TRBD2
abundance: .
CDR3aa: CASSQPPLVLAGVGDTQYF
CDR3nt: TGCGCCAGCAGCCAACCCCCCCTGGTGCTAGCGGGAGTGGGGGATACGCAGTATTTT

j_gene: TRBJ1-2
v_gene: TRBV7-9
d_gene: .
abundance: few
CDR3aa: CASSLGSGLKNYGYTF
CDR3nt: TGTGCCAGCAGCTTAGGCTCGGGACTCAAAAACTATGGCTACACCTTC

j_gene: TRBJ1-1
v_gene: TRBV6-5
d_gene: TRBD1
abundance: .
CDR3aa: CASSYGTAGNTEAFF
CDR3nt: TGTGCCAGCAGTTACGGGACAGCGGGGAACACTGAAGCTTTCTTT

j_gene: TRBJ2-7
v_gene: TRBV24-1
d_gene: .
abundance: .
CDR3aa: CATSWPGSQKYF
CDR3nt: TGTGCCACCAGTTGGCCCGGGAGCCAGAAGTACTTC

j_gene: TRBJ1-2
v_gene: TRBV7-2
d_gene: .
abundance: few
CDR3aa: CASSSDTVGVYGYTF
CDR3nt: TGTGCCAGCAGCTCGGACACCGTAGGAGTTTATGGCTACACCTTC

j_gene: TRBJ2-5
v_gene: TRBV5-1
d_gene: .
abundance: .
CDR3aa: CASSLGTWRGHQETQYF
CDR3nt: TGCGCCAGCAGCTTGGGGACGTGGCGGGGGCACCAAGAGACCCAGTACTTC

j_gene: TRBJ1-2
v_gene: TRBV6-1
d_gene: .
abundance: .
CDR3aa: CASSEAYGGARGYTF
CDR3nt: TGTGCCAGCAGTGAAGCCTATGGGGGGGCCCGTGGCTACACCTTC

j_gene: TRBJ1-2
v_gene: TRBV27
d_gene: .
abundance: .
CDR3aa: CASTTGLNYGYTF
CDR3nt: TGTGCCAGCACCACAGGGCTCAACTATGGCTACACCTTC

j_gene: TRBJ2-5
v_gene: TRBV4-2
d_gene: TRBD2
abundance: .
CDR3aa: CASSQGGVAGAQETQYF
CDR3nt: TGTGCCAGCAGCCAAGGTGGGGTAGCGGGAGCCCAAGAGACCCAGTACTTC

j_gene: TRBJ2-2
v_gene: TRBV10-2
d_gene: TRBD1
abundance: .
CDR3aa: CASKTGTTGELFF
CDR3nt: TGCGCCAGCAAGACAGGGACCACCGGGGAGCTGTTTTTT